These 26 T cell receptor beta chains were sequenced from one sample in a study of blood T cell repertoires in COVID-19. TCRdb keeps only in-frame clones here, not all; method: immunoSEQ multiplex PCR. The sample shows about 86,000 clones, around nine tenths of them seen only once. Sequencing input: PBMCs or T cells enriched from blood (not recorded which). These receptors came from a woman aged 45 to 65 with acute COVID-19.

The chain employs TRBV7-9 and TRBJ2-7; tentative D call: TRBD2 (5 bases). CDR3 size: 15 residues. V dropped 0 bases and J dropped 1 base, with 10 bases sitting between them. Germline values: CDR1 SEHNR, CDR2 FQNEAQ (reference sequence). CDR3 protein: CASSLASDSSYEQYF. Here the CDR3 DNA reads TGTGCCAGCAGCTTAGCCTCGGACTCTTCCTACGAGCAGTACTTC.

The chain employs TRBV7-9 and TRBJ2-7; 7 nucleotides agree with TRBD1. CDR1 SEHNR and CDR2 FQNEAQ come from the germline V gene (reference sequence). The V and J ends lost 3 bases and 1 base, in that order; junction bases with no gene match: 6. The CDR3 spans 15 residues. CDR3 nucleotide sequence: TGTGCCAGCAGCTTGAACAGGGGTTCGTCCTACGAGCAGTACTTC. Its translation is CASSLNRGSSYEQYF.

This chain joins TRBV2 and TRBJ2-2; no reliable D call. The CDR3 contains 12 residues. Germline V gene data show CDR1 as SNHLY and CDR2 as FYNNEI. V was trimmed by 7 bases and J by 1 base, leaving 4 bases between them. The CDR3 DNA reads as TGTGCCAGCACACAGAACACCGGGGAGCTGTTTTTT. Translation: CASTQNTGELFF.

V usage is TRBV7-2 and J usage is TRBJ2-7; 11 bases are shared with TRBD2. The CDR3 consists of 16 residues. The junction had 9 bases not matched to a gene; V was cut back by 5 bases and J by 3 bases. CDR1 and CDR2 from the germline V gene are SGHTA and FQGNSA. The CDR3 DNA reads TGTGCCAGCAGCATTAGTAGCGGGAGGGTTTTCTACGAGCAGTACTTC. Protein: CASSISSGRVFYEQYF.

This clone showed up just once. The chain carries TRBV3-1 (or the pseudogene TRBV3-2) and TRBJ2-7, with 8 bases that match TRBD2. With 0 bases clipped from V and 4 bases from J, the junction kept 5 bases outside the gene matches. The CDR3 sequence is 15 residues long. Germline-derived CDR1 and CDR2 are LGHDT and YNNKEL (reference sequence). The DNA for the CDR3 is TGTGCCAGCAGCCAAGAACTCCTAGCGGGTTACGAGCAGTACTTC. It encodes CASSQELLAGYEQYF.

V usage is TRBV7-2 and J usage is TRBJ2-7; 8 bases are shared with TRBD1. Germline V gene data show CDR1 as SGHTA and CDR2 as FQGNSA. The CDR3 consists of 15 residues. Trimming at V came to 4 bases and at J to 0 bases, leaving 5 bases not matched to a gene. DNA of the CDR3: TGTGCCAGCAGCTCACCAGGGACAGGCTCCTACGAGCAGTACTTC. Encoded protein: CASSSPGTGSYEQYF.

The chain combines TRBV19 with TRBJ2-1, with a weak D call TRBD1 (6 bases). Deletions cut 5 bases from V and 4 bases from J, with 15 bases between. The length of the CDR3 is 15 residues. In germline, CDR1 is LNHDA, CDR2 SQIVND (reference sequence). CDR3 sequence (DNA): TGTGCCAGTAGTCTGTACCGGACAGCTTACAATGAGCAGTTCTTC. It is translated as CASSLYRTAYNEQFF. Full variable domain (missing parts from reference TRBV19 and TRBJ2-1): DGGITQSPKYLFRKEGQNVTLSCEQNLNHDAMYWYRQDPGQGLRLIYYSQIVNDFQKGDIAEGYSVSREKKESFPLTVTSAQKNPTAFYLCASSLYRTAYNEQFFGPGTRLTVL.

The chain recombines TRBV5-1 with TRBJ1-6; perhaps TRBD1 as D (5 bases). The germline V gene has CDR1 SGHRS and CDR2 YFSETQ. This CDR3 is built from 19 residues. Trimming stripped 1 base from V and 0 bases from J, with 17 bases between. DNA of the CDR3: TGCGCCAGCAGCTTGAGGGTCGGAGGGGCGAGCTCCTATAATTCACCCCTCCACTTT. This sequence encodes CASSLRVGGASSYNSPLHF. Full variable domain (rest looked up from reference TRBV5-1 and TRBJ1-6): KAGVTQTPRYLIKTRGQQVTLSCSPISGHRSVSWYQQTPGQGLQFLFEYFSETQRNKGNFPGRFSGRQFSNSRSEMNVSTLELGDSALYLCASSLRVGGASSYNSPLHFGNGTRLTVT.

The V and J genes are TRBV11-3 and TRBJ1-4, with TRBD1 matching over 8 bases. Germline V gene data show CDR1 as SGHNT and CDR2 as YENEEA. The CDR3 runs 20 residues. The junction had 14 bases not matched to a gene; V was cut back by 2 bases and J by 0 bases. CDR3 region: CASSLSPTVDRDATNEKLFF. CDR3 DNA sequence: TGTGCCAGCAGCTTATCCCCCACCGTGGACAGGGATGCAACTAATGAAAAACTGTTTTTT.

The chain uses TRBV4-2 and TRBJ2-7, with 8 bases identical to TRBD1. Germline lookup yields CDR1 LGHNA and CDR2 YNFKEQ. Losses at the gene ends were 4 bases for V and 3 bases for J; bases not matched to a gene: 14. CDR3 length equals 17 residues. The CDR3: CASSPLGQAKPHYEQYF. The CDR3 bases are TGTGCCAGCAGCCCCCTGGGACAGGCGAAACCCCACTACGAGCAGTACTTC.

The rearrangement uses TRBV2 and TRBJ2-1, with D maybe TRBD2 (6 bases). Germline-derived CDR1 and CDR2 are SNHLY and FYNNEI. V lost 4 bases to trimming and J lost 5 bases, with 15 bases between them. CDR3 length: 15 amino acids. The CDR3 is CASSGPGTGNNEQFF. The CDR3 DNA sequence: TGTGCCAGCAGTGGCCCTGGGACTGGCAACAATGAGCAGTTCTTC.

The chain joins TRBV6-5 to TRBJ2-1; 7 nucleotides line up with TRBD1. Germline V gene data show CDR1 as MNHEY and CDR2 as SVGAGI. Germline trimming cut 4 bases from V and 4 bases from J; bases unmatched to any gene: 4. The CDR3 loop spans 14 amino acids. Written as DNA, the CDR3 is TGTGCCAGCAGTTCGGGACAGCAATACAATGAGCAGTTCTTC. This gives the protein CASSSGQQYNEQFF.

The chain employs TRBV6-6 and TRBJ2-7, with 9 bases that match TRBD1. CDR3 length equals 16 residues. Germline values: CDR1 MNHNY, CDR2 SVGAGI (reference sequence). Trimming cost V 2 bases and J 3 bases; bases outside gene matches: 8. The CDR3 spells CASSYEKTGGSYEQYF. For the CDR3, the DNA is TGTGCCAGCAGTTACGAGAAGACAGGGGGTAGCTACGAGCAGTACTTC.

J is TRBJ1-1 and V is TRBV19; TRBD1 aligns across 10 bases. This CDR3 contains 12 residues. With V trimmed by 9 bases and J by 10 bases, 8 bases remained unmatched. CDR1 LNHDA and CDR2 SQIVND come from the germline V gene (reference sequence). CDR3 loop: CASRDRGYVAFF. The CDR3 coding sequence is TGTGCCAGCCGGGACAGGGGATATGTAGCTTTCTTT.

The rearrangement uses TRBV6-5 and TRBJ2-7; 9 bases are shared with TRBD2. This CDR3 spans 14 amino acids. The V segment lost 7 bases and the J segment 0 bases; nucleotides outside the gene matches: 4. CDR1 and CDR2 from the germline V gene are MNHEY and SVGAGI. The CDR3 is CASIPTSGSYEQYF. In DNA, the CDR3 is TGTGCCAGCATTCCGACTAGCGGCTCCTACGAGCAGTACTTC.

The CDR3 here is CASRLAGGGSSTDTQYF. CDR3 in DNA: TGCGCCAGCAGACTAGCGGGAGGTGGGTCTAGCACAGATACGCAGTATTTT. The V gene is TRBV10-2, the J gene TRBJ2-3, with 12 bases matching TRBD2. Germline V gene lookup returns CDR1 WSHSY and CDR2 SAAADI. The V segment lost 6 bases and the J segment 0 bases; nucleotides outside the gene matches: 7. This CDR3 comprises 17 residues.

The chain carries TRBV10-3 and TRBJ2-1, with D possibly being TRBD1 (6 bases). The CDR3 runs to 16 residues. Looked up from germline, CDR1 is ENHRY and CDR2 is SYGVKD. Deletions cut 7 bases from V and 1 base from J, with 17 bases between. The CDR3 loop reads CAITKELRGSYNEQFF. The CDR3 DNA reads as TGTGCCATCACCAAAGAATTGAGGGGGTCCTACAATGAGCAGTTCTTC.

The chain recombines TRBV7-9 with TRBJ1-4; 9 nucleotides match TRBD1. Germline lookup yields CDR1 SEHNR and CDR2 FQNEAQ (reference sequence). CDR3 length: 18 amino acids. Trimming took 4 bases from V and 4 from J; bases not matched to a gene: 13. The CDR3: CASSYSRTGASGNEKLFF. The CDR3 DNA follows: TGTGCCAGCAGCTATTCCAGGACAGGGGCTTCGGGTAATGAAAAACTGTTTTTT.

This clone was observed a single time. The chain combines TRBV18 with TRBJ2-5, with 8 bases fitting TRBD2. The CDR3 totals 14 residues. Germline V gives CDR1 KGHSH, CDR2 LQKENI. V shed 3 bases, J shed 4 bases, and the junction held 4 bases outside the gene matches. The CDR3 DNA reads TGTGCCAGCTCACCGACCCTAGCGGGAGAGACCCAGTACTTC. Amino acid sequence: CASSPTLAGETQYF.

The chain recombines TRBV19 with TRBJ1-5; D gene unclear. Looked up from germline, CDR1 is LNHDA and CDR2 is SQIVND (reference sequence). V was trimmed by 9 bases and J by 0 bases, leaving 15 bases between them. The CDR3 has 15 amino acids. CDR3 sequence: CASPKRWDSNQPQHF. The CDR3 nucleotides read TGTGCCAGCCCCAAGCGGTGGGATAGCAATCAGCCCCAGCATTTT.

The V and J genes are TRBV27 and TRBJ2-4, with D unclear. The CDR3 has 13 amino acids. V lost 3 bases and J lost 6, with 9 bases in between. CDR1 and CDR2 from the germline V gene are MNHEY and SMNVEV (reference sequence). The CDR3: CASSFSSVNIQYF. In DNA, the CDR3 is TGTGCCAGCAGTTTTTCGTCAGTAAACATTCAGTACTTC.

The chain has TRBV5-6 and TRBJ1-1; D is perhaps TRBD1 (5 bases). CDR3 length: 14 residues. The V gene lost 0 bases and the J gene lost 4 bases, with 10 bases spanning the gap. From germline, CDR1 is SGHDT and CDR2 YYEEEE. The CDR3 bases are TGTGCCAGCAGCTTGGCGGGGAGGGGCACTGAAGCTTTCTTT. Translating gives CASSLAGRGTEAFF.

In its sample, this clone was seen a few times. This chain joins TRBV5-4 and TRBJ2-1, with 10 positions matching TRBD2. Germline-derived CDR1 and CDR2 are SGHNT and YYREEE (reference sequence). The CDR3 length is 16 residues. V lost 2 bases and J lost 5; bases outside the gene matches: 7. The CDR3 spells CASSFPGLAAHNEQFF. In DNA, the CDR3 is TGTGCCAGCAGCTTTCCCGGACTAGCGGCACACAATGAGCAGTTCTTC.

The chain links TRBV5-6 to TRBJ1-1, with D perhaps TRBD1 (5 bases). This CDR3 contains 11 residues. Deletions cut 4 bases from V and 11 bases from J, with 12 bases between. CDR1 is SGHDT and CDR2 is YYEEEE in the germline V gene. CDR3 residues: CASSPGHRAFF. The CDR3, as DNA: TGTGCCAGCAGCCCAGGGCACCGGGCTTTCTTT.

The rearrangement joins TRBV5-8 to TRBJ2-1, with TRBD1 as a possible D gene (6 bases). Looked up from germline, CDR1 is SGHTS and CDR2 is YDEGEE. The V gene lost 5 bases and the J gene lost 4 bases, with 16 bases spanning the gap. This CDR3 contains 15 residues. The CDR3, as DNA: TGTGCCAGCAGTACAACCCGGACAGTTTACAATGAGCAGTTCTTC. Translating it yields CASSTTRTVYNEQFF.

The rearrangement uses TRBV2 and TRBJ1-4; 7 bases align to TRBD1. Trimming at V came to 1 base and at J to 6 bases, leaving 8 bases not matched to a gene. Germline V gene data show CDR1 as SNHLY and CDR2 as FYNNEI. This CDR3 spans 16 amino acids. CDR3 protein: CASSEERQGLYEKLFF. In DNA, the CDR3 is TGTGCCAGCAGTGAAGAGCGACAGGGTCTTTATGAAAAACTGTTTTTT.